This T cell receptor beta chain derives from a study of tumor-infiltrating lymphocytes in primary liver carcinoma (dated by TCRdb to the late 2010s). As for the study more broadly: Of the five patients, three men and two women aged 30 to 69 years, four had hepatocellular carcinoma and one had combined HCC and intrahepatic cholangiocarcinoma. The tumors of the five patients were staged as T1-T3 N0M0, with maximum diameters ranging from roughly 4.2 to 10 cm. Each sample produced about 3.5 to 7.5 million productive TCRbeta reads, and read depth showed no significant difference between tissue types. The study combined TCRbeta repertoire sequencing, expression microarrays and whole-exome sequencing across five regions of each liver tumor, with adjacent normal tissue and blood. A total of around 35 specimens from 5 patients, comprising about 25 tumor regions, 5 adjacent noncancerous liver tissues and 5 peripheral blood samples, were covered by TCRbeta repertoire sequencing. Repertoires from technical replicates were highly reproducible, with mean shared-clone rates about 0.86 and correlation coefficients above 0.95. The study at large found these results: Because only the TCR beta chain was sequenced and unpaired alpha chains were not captured, true repertoire diversity is likely underestimated. With just a handful of patients in the study, the authors point out that the findings should be validated in a larger study. A significantly larger repertoire fraction was made up by the top 250 clones in tumors than in blood (p = 0.039). Because the samples were bulk and unsorted, CD4+ and CD8+ T cell repertoires could not be compared. Consistent with antigen-driven expansion, pairs of tumor regions showed higher repertoire overlap (mean roughly 36%) than either tumor-adjacent pairs (about 17%) or tumor-blood pairs (roughly 14%).

In the case of this clonotype: The clone's antigen remains unknown. Per-base qualities were not stored, and no clone one base away is much larger.

A constant-region primer and ProtoScript II reverse transcriptase were used to reverse-transcribe TCRbeta-specific cDNA from roughly 480 ng total RNA. The TCRbeta libraries were prepared through three rounds of nested multiplex PCR following a slightly modified ARM-PCR procedure. Each of the first two PCR rounds ran for approximately 10 cycles and used multiplex TRBV1-TRBV30 forward primers together with a Cbeta reverse primer. Sample barcodes and Illumina adapters were attached in a final 25-cycle PCR using Deep VentR polymerase. Before sequencing, amplicons of 200-500 bp were gel-purified using a QIAquick gel extraction kit. An Illumina HiSeq 2500 was used to sequence the TCRbeta amplicons with 250-bp paired-end reads. The authors' analysis ran thus. To recover full CDR3 sequences, reads were quality-trimmed using Trimmomatic v0.33 and paired reads were then merged using FLASH v1.2.11. MiGEC v1.2.1b assigned V, D and J germline segments to the rearranged TCRbeta sequences. VDJtools v1.0.0 computed clonotype statistics and Shannon-Wiener diversity indices. To cut down on sampling bias, every analysis after diversity analysis relied on just the 250 most abundant clonotypes from each sample. TCRdb passed the public sequencing reads through fastp at Q25 and MiXCR, retaining productive beta sequences. Every entry covers one CDR3 protein and lists the most common genes and DNA from its rows. The V and J calls reflect TCRdb's pipeline rather than the authors' work. This sample holds approximately 80,000 distinct CDR3 sequences; 69% were observed only once. Approximately 27% of the sample lies in the top ten.

Total RNA and DNA were co-extracted from about 19-30 mg of bulk tissue with the AllPrep DNA/RNA mini kit, without cell sorting. Four or five patients with histopathologically diagnosed primary liver carcinoma underwent surgical resection in China between late 2015 and 2016. Patients had chronic HBV infection and were treatment-naive at sampling. Each fresh piece of tumor and adjacent tissue was cut in two, with one half stored in RNAlater at -80 degrees C and the other half sent for histology. The CDR3 starts with the cysteine, ends with the phenylalanine, and has 12 residues. The sequence is cut down to CDR3 DNA, 36 bases in frame from base 1. V and J are truncated by 7 bases and 5 bases respectively, leaving an intervening sequence of 15 bases. Looking up the germline V gene yields CDR1 SQVTM and CDR2 ANQGSEA.

The sample consisted of tumor-adjacent normal liver tissue. The rearranged segments are TRBV29-1 and TRBJ2-7; the D segment cannot be called with confidence. The clonotype originates from a man aged 35 to 55 with primary liver carcinoma and hepatitis B virus infection. Here the CDR3 is given as CSEGWDNHEQYF. Read as DNA, the sequence is TGCAGCGAGGGTTGGGATAATCACGAGCAGTACTTC.